These 31 T cell receptor beta chains were sequenced from one sample in a study of T cells in Graves' hyperthyroidism and ophthalmopathy. Amplified TCR beta CDR3 regions derived from RNA transcripts. The primer set for the first-round RT-PCR of the TCR CDR3 was HTBI. Each CDR3 protein is one row after TCRdb ran MiXCR on the multiplex PCR reads. The sample shows 370,000 or so distinct CDR3 sequences, just under 25% of them seen only once. The source material was blood. The source of these receptors is a man aged 45-65 years with Graves' hyperthyroidism.

Only a few counts were recorded for this clonotype. This rearrangement joins TRBV20-1 to TRBJ2-1, with 16 bases matching TRBD2. Per germline, CDR1 DFQATT and CDR2 SNEGSKA (reference sequence). This CDR3 is 19 amino acids long. V shed 1 base and J 1 base; nucleotides not matched to a gene: 7. The CDR3 DNA reads as TGCAGTGCTAGAGCTTATGGGACTAGCGGGAGGGGGTCCTACAATGAGCAGTTCTTC. Residues: CSARAYGTSGRGSYNEQFF.

V usage is TRBV10-1 and J usage is TRBJ2-5; TRBD2 might be the D (6 bases). The germline gives CDR1 WNHNN, CDR2 SYGVQD (reference sequence). The ends were cut back, 3 bases at V and 5 bases at J, with 10 bases in the middle. This CDR3 is 13 amino acids long. Here the CDR3 reads CASSDSLAETQYF. The CDR3, as DNA: TGCGCCAGCAGTGATTCGCTAGCGGAGACCCAGTACTTC.

This rearrangement joins TRBV5-1 to TRBJ2-2; D is perhaps TRBD2 (6 bases). The CDR3 consists of 15 residues. The V end was cut by 2 bases, the J end by 0 bases, with 8 bases between. The germline gives CDR1 SGHRS, CDR2 YFSETQ. The CDR3 coding sequence is TGCGCCAGCAGCTTTAGCGGCACGAACACCGGGGAGCTGTTTTTT. Protein product: CASSFSGTNTGELFF. The complete variable domain, with remaining parts taken from reference TRBV5-1 and TRBJ2-2, reads KAGVTQTPRYLIKTRGQQVTLSCSPISGHRSVSWYQQTPGQGLQFLFEYFSETQRNKGNFPGRFSGRQFSNSRSEMNVSTLELGDSALYLCASSFSGTNTGELFFGEGSRLTVL.

The rearrangement links TRBV29-1 to TRBJ2-7; 9 bases match TRBD1. With 1 base clipped from V and 3 bases from J, the junction kept 1 base outside the gene matches. Germline V lookup: CDR1 SQVTM, CDR2 ANQGSEA. This CDR3 is 13 amino acids long. The CDR3 here is CSVEGGQGYEQYF. The CDR3 bases are TGCAGCGTTGAAGGGGGACAGGGCTACGAGCAGTACTTC.

The chain is built from TRBV19 and TRBJ2-5, with no clear D. Germline V gene sequence: CDR1 LNHDA, CDR2 SQIVND (reference sequence). The CDR3 spans 14 residues. The V end was cut by 2 bases, the J end by 4 bases, with 11 bases between. CDR3 protein: CASSIPPPRETQYF. In DNA form, the CDR3 reads TGTGCCAGTAGTATACCCCCTCCTCGAGAGACCCAGTACTTC.

The rearrangement links TRBV15 to TRBJ2-3; no reliable D call. This CDR3 comprises 15 residues. Trimming pared 0 bases from V and 5 bases from J, leaving 12 bases between. CDR1 LNHNV and CDR2 YYDKDF come from the germline V gene (reference sequence). The DNA for the CDR3 is TGTGCCACCAGCAGAGATACGGCTAGTGTAGATACGCAGTATTTT. Translated: CATSRDTASVDTQYF.

Ten or more counts support this clonotype. The rearrangement uses TRBV7-9 and TRBJ2-1; D is unclear. The V end lost 5 bases, the J end lost 9 bases, and 14 bases lay between the germline ends. The CDR3 loop spans 13 amino acids. Germline V CDR1 and CDR2: SEHNR, FQNEAQ (reference sequence). The CDR3 DNA reads as TGTGCCAGCAGCCCAATGGGTGGGCGTGAGCAGTTCTTC. This gives the protein CASSPMGGREQFF.

The gene calls are TRBV7-9 and TRBJ1-1, with no clear D. Between the trimmed V and J ends, which lost 0 bases and 7 bases, there was a span of 9 bases. CDR1 and CDR2 (germline): SEHNR, FQNEAQ (reference sequence). The CDR3 runs 13 residues. In nucleotides, the CDR3 is TGTGCCAGCAGCTTAGCCCGGACGGATGAAGCTTTCTTT. As protein: CASSLARTDEAFF.

The chain links TRBV29-1 to TRBJ2-3; D is unresolved. The length of the CDR3 is 10 residues. The V gene lost 3 bases and the J gene lost 4 bases, with 2 bases spanning the gap. Germline V lookup: CDR1 SQVTM, CDR2 ANQGSEA. CDR3 in amino acids: CSVEADTQYF. CDR3 in DNA: TGCAGCGTTGAGGCAGATACGCAGTATTTT.

The chain joins TRBV5-5 to TRBJ2-3, with a tentative D call TRBD1 (7 bases). The V and J ends lost 4 bases and 5 bases respectively, with 20 bases between them. Germline V gives CDR1 SGHKS, CDR2 YYEKEE (reference sequence). The CDR3 consists of 16 residues. CDR3 sequence reads: CASSKDPGGGEDTQYF. CDR3 bases: TGTGCCAGCAGCAAGGACCCAGGAGGGGGCGAAGATACGCAGTATTTT.

The chain couples TRBV9 to TRBJ2-3, with D perhaps matching TRBD2 (7 bases). Trimming took 4 bases from V and 3 from J, leaving 18 bases between them. Germline CDR1 SGDLS, CDR2 YYNGEE. The CDR3 loop spans 16 amino acids. The CDR3 DNA sequence: TGTGCCAGCAGCTCTCCACGAGGGGGGGGTACAGATACGCAGTATTTT. This codes for CASSSPRGGGTDTQYF. The whole variable domain, filled in from reference TRBV9 and TRBJ2-3, reads DSGVTQTPKHLITATGQRVTLRCSPRSGDLSVYWYQQSLDQGLQFLIQYYNGEERAKGNILERFSAQQFPDLHSELNLSSLELGDSALYFCASSSPRGGGTDTQYFGPGTRLTVL.

Turning to this clonotype: Since a much larger clone is just one base distant, this may be a read error. The chain employs TRBV2 and TRBJ1-2, with no clear D. This CDR3 has 14 amino acids. Germline V gene sequence: CDR1 SNHLY, CDR2 FYNNEI. V lost 11 bases and J 2 bases, leaving 18 bases between the germline ends. The CDR3 sequence: CAAEERASNYGYTF. CDR3 DNA: TGTGCCGCCGAGGAGAGGGCCAGCAACTATGGCTACACCTTC.

The V and J genes are TRBV7-9 and TRBJ1-2; D remains unclear. V lost 5 bases and J 1 base, leaving 8 bases between the germline ends. This CDR3 is built from 13 residues. CDR1 SEHNR and CDR2 FQNEAQ come from the germline V gene (reference sequence). The CDR3 region is CASSPGVNYGYTF. CDR3 in DNA: TGTGCCAGCAGCCCAGGAGTTAACTATGGCTACACCTTC.

This clonotype was recorded once. The chain joins TRBV11-2 to TRBJ2-1; D is possibly TRBD2 (5 bases). The CDR3 contains 13 residues. Trimming removed 3 bases at V and 8 bases at J, with 11 bases between. Per germline, CDR1 SGHAT and CDR2 FQNNGV. DNA for the CDR3: TGTGCCAGCAGCTTTCTATCCGGGGATGAGCAGTTCTTC. Translation: CASSFLSGDEQFF.

The chain recombines TRBV11-2 with TRBJ2-7; 10 nucleotides agree with TRBD2. Trimming took 4 bases from V and 6 from J; bases not matched to a gene: 6. This CDR3 has 14 amino acids. The germline CDR1 and CDR2 sequences are SGHAT and FQNNGV. The chain's CDR3 is CASSSTGTSAEQYF. The CDR3 DNA is TGTGCCAGCAGCTCAACCGGGACTAGCGCCGAGCAGTACTTC.

This clonotype has only a few counts. V usage is TRBV11-1 and J usage is TRBJ1-6, with 10 bases that match TRBD1. In germline, CDR1 is SGHAT, CDR2 FQDESV (reference sequence). V was pared by 4 bases and J by 0 bases, with 6 bases of the junction left unmatched. CDR3 length: 18 residues. CDR3 sequence reads: CASSSRTGGSSYNSPLHF. CDR3 sequence (DNA): TGTGCCAGCAGCTCTCGGACAGGGGGAAGCTCCTATAATTCACCCCTCCACTTT.

This clonotype was seen ten or more times. V gene TRBV28 combines with J gene TRBJ2-1; D may correspond to TRBD1 or TRBD2 (6 bases each). The germline CDR1 and CDR2 sequences are MDHEN and SYDVKM. V lost 1 base and J 4 bases, leaving 14 bases between the germline ends. The CDR3 loop spans 16 amino acids. This CDR3 is CASSLFPEGGYNEQFF. CDR3 bases: TGTGCCAGCAGTTTATTCCCCGAGGGGGGATACAATGAGCAGTTCTTC.

The chain joins TRBV11-2 to TRBJ1-1; 7 bases fit TRBD1. The CDR3 loop spans 14 amino acids. CDR1 SGHAT and CDR2 FQNNGV come from the germline V gene. Unmatched junction bases numbered 3, after V lost 5 bases and J lost 0 bases. The CDR3 reads CASSTQGLNTEAFF. The DNA of the CDR3 is TGTGCCAGCAGCACACAGGGGTTGAACACTGAAGCTTTCTTT.

Many counts were recorded for this clonotype. This sequence joins TRBV27 and TRBJ2-7; D uncertain. This CDR3 region has 14 residues. V lost 5 bases, J lost 7 bases, and 18 bases lay in between. Germline loops: CDR1 MNHEY, CDR2 SMNVEV (reference sequence). The CDR3 region is CASSPNPPLAEQYF. The CDR3 DNA sequence: TGTGCCAGCAGTCCGAACCCCCCTTTAGCTGAGCAGTACTTC.

This chain connects TRBV7-9 to TRBJ2-7; 11 bases match TRBD2. The germline gives CDR1 SEHNR, CDR2 FQNEAQ (reference sequence). The CDR3 extends over 17 amino acids. Losses at the gene ends were 5 bases for V and 2 bases for J; bases not matched to a gene: 11. The CDR3, as DNA: TGTGCCAGCAGCCCTACTAGCGGGAGTAGGGTAACCTACGAGCAGTACTTC. This translates into CASSPTSGSRVTYEQYF.

The chain joins TRBV27 to TRBJ2-1; 12 bases fit TRBD2. Germline CDR1 is MNHEY and CDR2 is SMNVEV (reference sequence). Unmatched junction bases numbered 3, after V lost 4 bases and J lost 2 bases. The CDR3 spans 16 residues. As DNA, the CDR3 is TGTGCCAGCAGTTCCAGACTAGCGGGGGCCTACAATGAGCAGTTCTTC. Its translation is CASSSRLAGAYNEQFF.

This clonotype was seen more than once but under ten times. The CDR3 loop is CAGDSADEQFF. CDR3 coding DNA: TGTGCCGGGGACTCGGCAGATGAGCAGTTCTTC. This chain uses TRBV30 with TRBJ2-1; TRBD2 is a possible D gene (6 bases). Trimming removed 8 bases from V and 8 bases from J, with 13 bases in between. Germline CDR1 and CDR2: GTSNPN and SVGIG (reference sequence). The CDR3 has 11 amino acids.

This chain connects TRBV6-1 to TRBJ1-6; D uncertain. This CDR3 is built from 15 residues. CDR1 is MNHNS, CDR2 SASEGT, per germline. V shed 6 bases and J shed 7 bases, with 16 bases lying between them. The DNA of the CDR3 is TGTGCCAGCAGAGACAAGGGAGGTCACAATTCACCCCTCCACTTT. Its protein is CASRDKGGHNSPLHF.

This chain links TRBV29-1 with TRBJ2-1; 12 positions match TRBD2. The ends lost 7 bases at V and 7 bases at J; junction bases unmatched: 8. Germline values: CDR1 SQVTM, CDR2 ANQGSEA. There are 14 residues in the CDR3. CDR3 bases: TGCAGCGCAGGACTAGCGGGAAATCTGAATGAGCAGTTCTTC. Protein product: CSAGLAGNLNEQFF.

The rearrangement joins TRBV3-1 to TRBJ2-5; a weak D match, TRBD2 (5 bases). Germline V gene data show CDR1 as LGHDT and CDR2 as YNNKEL (reference sequence). The CDR3 loop spans 16 amino acids. Trimming removed 3 bases at V and 1 base at J, with 15 bases between. CDR3 coding DNA: TGTGCCAGCAGCCACAAGGGAGTAGGGTTCCAAGAGACCCAGTACTTC. Translated: CASSHKGVGFQETQYF.

This clonotype has ten or more counts. The rearrangement links TRBV18 to TRBJ1-1; no clear D. CDR3 length equals 13 residues. Germline loops: CDR1 KGHSH, CDR2 LQKENI. The V and J ends lost 3 bases and 3 bases respectively, with 8 bases between them. In DNA, the CDR3 is TGTGCCAGCTCACCGTACAAGGACACTGAAGCTTTCTTT. It translates to CASSPYKDTEAFF. Combining the CDR3 with reference TRBV18 and TRBJ1-1 gives the whole variable domain NAGVMQNPRHLVRRRGQEARLRCSPMKGHSHVYWYRQLPEEGLKFMVYLQKENIIDESGMPKERFSAEFPKEGPSILRIQQVVRGDSAAYFCASSPYKDTEAFFGQGTRLTVV.

This clonotype occurred a few times. The chain combines TRBV7-3 with TRBJ2-5; 8 bases map to TRBD1. V was clipped by 2 bases and J by 5 bases; unmatched bases: 7. This CDR3 is built from 15 residues. CDR1 and CDR2 from the germline V gene are SGHTA and FQGTGA. The CDR3, as DNA: TGTGCCAGCAGCTTAGGTTGGACAGGGTGGGAGACCCAGTACTTC. Its translation: CASSLGWTGWETQYF.

This clonotype was counted many times. The gene calls are TRBV2 and TRBJ2-3; no firm D call. The germline CDR1 and CDR2 sequences are SNHLY and FYNNEI. The CDR3 covers 13 residues. Between the trimmed V and J ends, which lost 2 bases and 4 bases, there was a span of 7 bases. The CDR3 reads CASSENLADTQYF. For the CDR3, the DNA is TGTGCCAGCAGTGAAAATCTAGCAGATACGCAGTATTTT.

The chain recombines TRBV9 with TRBJ2-3; maybe TRBD1 (7 bases). V was cut by 4 bases and J by 3 bases, with 15 bases left in between. Germline assignment: CDR1 SGDLS and CDR2 YYNGEE. CDR3 length: 15 amino acids. For the CDR3, the DNA is TGTGCCAGCAGCCTTAGCAGGGGGACTACAGATACGCAGTATTTT. This sequence encodes CASSLSRGTTDTQYF.

The J gene is TRBJ2-2, the V gene TRBV20-1, with 7 bases matching TRBD2. The germline V gene encodes CDR1 DFQATT and CDR2 SNEGSKA (reference sequence). V was clipped by 7 bases and J by 1 base; unmatched bases: 12. The CDR3 extends over 16 amino acids. CDR3 in DNA: TGCAGTGTTCTAGGACTAGACTTTCAGAACACCGGGGAGCTGTTTTTT. As protein: CSVLGLDFQNTGELFF.

The chain links TRBV11-2 to TRBJ2-5, with D unresolved. The germline CDR1 and CDR2 sequences are SGHAT and FQNNGV. This CDR3 has 17 residues. Trimming took off 5 bases at V and 1 base at J, with 20 bases between the two ends. In DNA form, the CDR3 reads TGTGCCAGCAGCGCAAAGACCGAACCCCTCTTCCAAGAGACCCAGTACTTC. As protein: CASSAKTEPLFQETQYF.